The 17 T cell receptor beta chains below come from one sample, sequenced in a study of CD8 T cells in ankylosing spondylitis. TCRdb processed the 5' RACE reads anew with MiXCR; each CDR3 protein has one entry. Among 450,000 or so distinct CDR3 sequences listed, 20% to 30% were seen once. No antigen has been identified for these receptors. Regarding the study as a whole: In ankylosing spondylitis blood, a motif of roughly eight highly homologous TCR beta variants appeared characteristic.

The sample was blood, either unsorted or a sorted T cell fraction (not recorded which). The receptors shown here come from a male donor with ankylosing spondylitis.

This clonotype was detected a few times. The chain employs TRBV7-9 and TRBJ1-1, with D possibly TRBD1 on 5 matching bases. V was clipped by 0 bases and J by 5 bases, with 16 bases between them. The germline gives CDR1 SEHNR, CDR2 FQNEAQ (reference sequence). The CDR3 extends over 16 amino acids. For the CDR3, the DNA is TGTGCCAGCAGCTTAGCGTTGACAGCCATGGGGACTGAAGCTTTCTTT. Its translation: CASSLALTAMGTEAFF.

In this sample, this clonotype turned up a few times. In DNA, the CDR3 is TGTGCCAGCAGTTTTTTGGGACTGCCCAATGAGCAGTTCTTC. It specifies CASSFLGLPNEQFF. The chain uses TRBV12-3 or TRBV12-4 and TRBJ2-1, with D perhaps TRBD2 (6 bases). This CDR3 is 14 amino acids long. Deletions cut 3 bases from V and 6 bases from J, with 12 bases between.

The table lists this clonotype with a few counts. The genes are TRBV4-1 and TRBJ1-5; 9 bases map to TRBD1. This CDR3 comprises 15 residues. Germline V CDR1 and CDR2: MGHRA, YSYEKL. V was clipped by 3 bases and J by 5 bases; unmatched bases: 5. CDR3 loop: CASSQTGTGYQPQHF. The DNA of the CDR3 is TGCGCCAGCAGCCAGACCGGGACAGGGTATCAGCCCCAGCATTTT.

This clonotype has just a few counts. The DNA for the CDR3 is TGTGCCAGCAGTTTAGGCCCGGGACGGGGCATGGAACAGCCCCAGCATTTT. Amino acids: CASSLGPGRGMEQPQHF. The V and J genes are TRBV27 and TRBJ1-5, with D perhaps TRBD1 (5 bases). Germline CDR1 is MNHEY and CDR2 is SMNVEV (reference sequence). This CDR3 contains 17 residues. Trimming took off 2 bases at V and 7 bases at J, with 21 bases between the two ends.

The chain has TRBV5-1 and TRBJ1-1; D is unclear. CDR1 SGHRS and CDR2 YFSETQ come from the germline V gene. The CDR3 is 13 amino acids. V lost 4 bases, J lost 1 base, and 8 bases lay in between. As DNA, the CDR3 is TGCGCCAGCAGCCAACAACCGAACACTGAAGCTTTCTTT. It is translated as CASSQQPNTEAFF.

J is TRBJ2-2 and V is TRBV12-3 or TRBV12-4; D is uncertain. This CDR3 spans 16 amino acids. V lost 5 bases and J 3 bases, leaving 16 bases between the germline ends. Written as DNA, the CDR3 is TGTGCCAGCAGTCCTAAGGAGAGAAGGGACACCGGGGAGCTGTTTTTT. Translating it yields CASSPKERRDTGELFF.

This clonotype was seen only a few times. The CDR3 loop reads CASSPDRGRPYGYTF. CDR3 coding DNA: TGTGCCAGCAGTCCGGACAGGGGGCGCCCCTATGGCTACACCTTC. The rearrangement links TRBV2 to TRBJ1-2; 11 bases line up with TRBD1. CDR3 length equals 15 residues. V shed 5 bases, J shed 4 bases, and the junction held 6 bases outside the gene matches. CDR1 is SNHLY and CDR2 is FYNNEI in the germline V gene.

This clonotype appeared a few times. This rearrangement joins TRBV20-1 to TRBJ2-2; 8 bases are a match to TRBD1. Germline CDR1 and CDR2: DFQATT and SNEGSKA (reference sequence). There are 13 residues in the CDR3. J was trimmed by 4 bases and V by 5 bases; bases with no gene match: 3. DNA of the CDR3: TGCAGTGCTCGGACAGGGCCCACCGGGGAGCTGTTTTTT. Protein product: CSARTGPTGELFF.

This clonotype came up once. The rearrangement links TRBV5-1 to TRBJ2-1; 7 bases line up with TRBD2. V lost 5 bases and J lost 8; bases outside the gene matches: 10. The germline V gene encodes CDR1 SGHRS and CDR2 YFSETQ. The CDR3 length is 14 residues. CDR3 amino acids: CASRASGNKDEQFF. The CDR3 DNA is TGCGCCAGCAGAGCTAGCGGCAACAAGGATGAGCAGTTCTTC. Full variable domain (rest looked up from reference TRBV5-1 and TRBJ2-1): KAGVTQTPRYLIKTRGQQVTLSCSPISGHRSVSWYQQTPGQGLQFLFEYFSETQRNKGNFPGRFSGRQFSNSRSEMNVSTLELGDSALYLCASRASGNKDEQFFGPGTRLTVL.

This chain links TRBV6-1 with TRBJ2-1; TRBD2 aligns across 11 bases. J gave up 7 bases and V 6 bases, and 14 bases lay outside the gene matches. CDR1 and CDR2 (germline): MNHNS, SASEGT. The length of the CDR3 is 17 residues. Written as DNA, the CDR3 is TGTGCCAGCAGCCGCGTAGCGGGAGGGCCAAGGCTAAATGAGCAGTTCTTC. It yields the protein CASSRVAGGPRLNEQFF.

This clonotype has only a few counts. The CDR3: CASSFDGRDEQFF. The CDR3, as DNA: TGCGCCAGCAGCTTTGACGGTAGGGATGAGCAGTTCTTC. The J gene is TRBJ2-1, the V gene TRBV5-1; D unresolved. From germline, CDR1 is SGHRS and CDR2 YFSETQ. Trimming took off 2 bases at V and 8 bases at J, with 11 bases between the two ends. This CDR3 has 13 amino acids.

This chain joins TRBV7-8 and TRBJ2-5; D is ambiguous. CDR1 is SGHVS and CDR2 is FQNEAQ in the germline V gene. The CDR3 covers 12 residues. Trimming stripped 5 bases from V and 7 bases from J, with 11 bases between. This chain's CDR3 is CASSRSDWTQYF. The DNA for the CDR3 is TGTGCCAGCAGCCGGTCGGATTGGACCCAGTACTTC.

This chain uses TRBV5-1 with TRBJ2-7; D may correspond to TRBD1 or TRBD2 (5 bases each). The CDR3 is 17 residues long. Trimming left V 4 bases short and J 2 bases short, with 22 bases between. CDR1 is SGHRS and CDR2 is YFSETQ in the germline V gene. Written as DNA, the CDR3 is TGCGCCAGCAGCCCCGGTCCGGGGCAGTTCGGGACCTACGAGCAGTACTTC. Protein product: CASSPGPGQFGTYEQYF.

The chain links TRBV3-1 to TRBJ2-2, with 7 nucleotides matching TRBD1. This CDR3 is built from 14 residues. CDR1 is LGHDT and CDR2 is YNNKEL in the germline V gene (reference sequence). J lost 4 bases, V lost 2 bases, and 1 base had no gene match. The CDR3 DNA follows: TGTGCCAGCAGCCAAAACAGGGGCACCGGGGAGCTGTTTTTT. Its translation is CASSQNRGTGELFF.

This clonotype was observed once. One junction end disagrees with the germline gene, perhaps due to a read error. The chain carries TRBV12-3 or TRBV12-4 and TRBJ1-1, with D possibly being TRBD1 (6 bases). This CDR3 region has 14 residues. The CDR3 sequence: CASILTGIWTEAFF. DNA of the CDR3: TGTGCCAGCATTTTAACAGGGATTTGGACTGAAGCTTTCTTT.

This clonotype was picked up a small number of times. The chain links TRBV15 to TRBJ1-2; TRBD1 agrees at 7 bases. The J segment lost 4 bases and the V segment lost 3 bases, leaving 5 bases of the junction unmatched. The CDR3 spans 14 residues. Germline loops: CDR1 LNHNV, CDR2 YYDKDF (reference sequence). CDR3 in DNA: TGTGCCACCAGCAGCATACAGGGGACCTATGGCTACACCTTC. It is translated as CATSSIQGTYGYTF.

The CDR3 is CASSEAAGEGETQYF. In nucleotides, the CDR3 is TGTGCCAGCAGTGAAGCGGCGGGAGAGGGGGAGACCCAGTACTTC. The chain employs TRBV2 and TRBJ2-5; 7 bases fit TRBD2. Germline V gene sequence: CDR1 SNHLY, CDR2 FYNNEI. The CDR3 is 15 residues long. With V trimmed by 0 bases and J by 5 bases, 6 bases remained unmatched. Full variable domain (outside the CDR3, taken from reference TRBV2 and TRBJ2-5): EPEVTQTPSHQVTQMGQEVILRCVPISNHLYFYWYRQILGQKVEFLVSFYNNEISEKSEIFDDQFSVERPDGSNFTLKIRSTKLEDSAMYFCASSEAAGEGETQYFGPGTRLLVL.